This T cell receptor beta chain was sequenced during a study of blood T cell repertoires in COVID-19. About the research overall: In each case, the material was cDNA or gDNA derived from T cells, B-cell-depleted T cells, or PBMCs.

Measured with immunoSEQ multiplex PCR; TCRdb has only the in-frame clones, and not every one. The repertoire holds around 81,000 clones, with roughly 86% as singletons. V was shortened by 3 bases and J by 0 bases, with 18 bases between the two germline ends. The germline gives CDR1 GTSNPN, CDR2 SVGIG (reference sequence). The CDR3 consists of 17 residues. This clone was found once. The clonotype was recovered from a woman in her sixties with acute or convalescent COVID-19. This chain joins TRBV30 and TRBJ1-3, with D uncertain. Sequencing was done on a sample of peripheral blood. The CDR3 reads CAWSLPGFGGSGNTIYF. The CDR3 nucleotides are TGTGCCTGGAGCCTCCCGGGATTTGGAGGCTCTGGAAACACCATATATTTT.